This T cell receptor (beta chain) was recovered during a study of blood T cell repertoires in COVID-19. Authors' analysis steps: Researchers report that nucleated cell counts were estimated from reference gene primer amplification. Repertoires were generated with immunoSEQ multiplex PCR, while TCRdb's copy carries only in-frame clones and drops some. V, J and clone size are those of that table, while D and trimming were read from the DNA. The sample records some 210,000 clones, 92% being singletons. This clone occurred once. CDR3 length: 16 residues. The germline V gene has CDR1 SGHAT and CDR2 FQNNGV. The germline V and J ends were trimmed by 1 base and 0 bases, with 12 bases remaining between them.

This receptor was identified in a man aged 25 to 45 with acute or convalescent COVID-19. Sequencing was carried out using peripheral blood. V and J are TRBV11-2 and TRBJ1-1, with D possibly TRBD1 on 6 matching bases. CDR3 residues: CASSLAFRDMNTEAFF. The DNA for the CDR3 is TGTGCCAGCAGCTTAGCGTTTCGGGACATGAACACTGAAGCTTTCTTT.